These 15 T cell receptor beta chains share one sample of origin, sequenced in a study of PD-1 blockade in mismatch repair-deficient tumors (dated by TCRdb to 2015 to 2018). The library was built by means of the immunoSEQ multiplex PCR assay. TCRdb carries this immuneACCESS record with in-frame sequences only. Its versions omit some clonotypes, under half of them owing to an unresolved V gene in the studies checked, with the rest unexplained. This sample is represented by approximately 50,000 clones; roughly 78% of them were singletons. More than 2.5% of the sample is in the top ten clones. This specimen was peripheral blood, taken 4 weeks after starting pembrolizumab. These receptors were obtained from an adult with mismatch repair-deficient cancer.

Regarding this clone: Since a far larger clone is one base different, this is likely a read error. V usage is TRBV11-1 and J usage is TRBJ1-1; D gene unclear. The CDR3 covers 13 residues. V was trimmed by 1 base and J by 1 base, leaving 4 bases between them. Germline assignment: CDR1 SGHAT and CDR2 FQDESV (reference sequence). The CDR3, as DNA: TGTGCCAGCAGCTTAGGGGCGAACACTGAAGCTTTCTTT. This translates into CASSLGANTEAFF.

This rearrangement joins TRBV28 to TRBJ1-2; 8 bases fit TRBD1. The V gene's germline CDR1 is MDHEN and CDR2 SYDVKM. There are 14 residues in the CDR3. The V and J ends lost 6 bases and 8 bases, in that order; junction bases with no gene match: 11. The CDR3 DNA reads as TGTGCCAGCAGCCTAACAGGGGGTGGGCCGGGCTACACCTTC. This codes for CASSLTGGGPGYTF.

The chain employs TRBV7-2 and TRBJ2-3, with TRBD1 matching over 7 bases. The V segment lost 5 bases and the J segment 2 bases; nucleotides outside the gene matches: 4. Germline V CDR1 and CDR2: SGHTA, FQGNSA. The CDR3 consists of 14 residues. CDR3 region: CASSQQGNTDTQYF. For the CDR3, the DNA is TGTGCCAGCAGCCAACAGGGGAACACAGATACGCAGTATTTT.

This sequence joins TRBV15 and TRBJ2-5; 8 nucleotides agree with TRBD2. V dropped 1 base and J dropped 5; count of bases not matched to a gene: 3. CDR1 is LNHNV and CDR2 is YYDKDF in the germline V gene (reference sequence). The CDR3 contains 14 residues. The CDR3 loop reads CATSRGLASETQYF. CDR3 nucleotide sequence: TGTGCCACCAGCAGAGGACTAGCGTCGGAGACCCAGTACTTC.

This clone was seen a handful of times. The rearrangement uses TRBV19 and TRBJ2-7, with TRBD1 matching 7 bases. Losses at the gene ends were 3 bases for V and 4 bases for J; bases not matched to a gene: 21. This CDR3 region has 19 residues. Germline V gene data show CDR1 as LNHDA and CDR2 as SQIVND (reference sequence). The CDR3 DNA is TGTGCCAGTAGTATCCAAACCCACCCCCTCAGACAGGGTGATTACGAGCAGTACTTC. Protein product: CASSIQTHPLRQGDYEQYF.

The CDR3 coding sequence is TGTGCCAGCAGACCAGGGACAGGGAGCTCCTACAATGAGCAGTTCTTC. As protein: CASRPGTGSSYNEQFF. The chain has TRBV2 and TRBJ2-1; TRBD1 agrees at 9 bases. CDR1 and CDR2 from the germline V gene are SNHLY and FYNNEI. The CDR3 has 16 residues. Trimming took 6 bases from V and 0 from J; bases not matched to a gene: 6. Looking up the rest from reference TRBV2 and TRBJ2-1 gives the full variable domain: EPEVTQTPSHQVTQMGQEVILRCVPISNHLYFYWYRQILGQKVEFLVSFYNNEISEKSEIFDDQFSVERPDGSNFTLKIRSTKLEDSAMYFCASRPGTGSSYNEQFFGPGTRLTVL.

Comment on this clone: Compared with germline, one end of the junction differs, possibly owing to a read error. The chain joins TRBV7-7 to TRBJ2-7; tentative D call: TRBD1 (5 bases). CDR3 length equals 15 residues. Germline V gives CDR1 SSHAT, CDR2 FNYEAQ (reference sequence). CDR3: CASSLEEGVSYEQYF. The CDR3 nucleotides read TGTGCTAGCAGCTTAGAAGAAGGGGTTTCCTACGAGCAGTACTTC.

The chain has TRBV5-6 and TRBJ1-2; TRBD1 matches at 7 bases. V shed 2 bases, J shed 3 bases, and the junction held 13 bases outside the gene matches. Germline CDR1 reads SGHDT; CDR2 reads YYEEEE. This CDR3 is 17 amino acids long. The CDR3 is CASSFLRDSSRDYGYTF. CDR3 in DNA: TGTGCCAGCAGCTTTCTAAGGGACAGCTCTAGGGACTATGGCTACACCTTC.

This clone was picked up one time. This chain uses TRBV6-6 with TRBJ2-1, with D possibly matching TRBD1 (5 bases). CDR3 size: 12 residues. Trimming removed 7 bases from V and 6 bases from J, with 10 bases in between. Germline CDR1 MNHNY, CDR2 SVGAGI (reference sequence). This chain's CDR3 is CASTGAGNEQFF. DNA of the CDR3: TGTGCCAGCACTGGGGCTGGCAATGAGCAGTTCTTC.

This clone was seen just once. The V gene is TRBV19, the J gene TRBJ2-3, with D maybe TRBD2 (5 bases). The CDR3 has 14 amino acids. The V end was cut by 6 bases, the J end by 4 bases, with 14 bases between. CDR1 is LNHDA and CDR2 is SQIVND in the germline V gene (reference sequence). For the CDR3, the DNA is TGTGCCAGTAGGAGGGATAGAGGGTCAGATACGCAGTATTTT. Protein: CASRRDRGSDTQYF.

This clone came up a few times. The chain carries TRBV19 and TRBJ2-7; either TRBD1 or TRBD2 may fit D (5 bases each). Trimming stripped 6 bases from V and 2 bases from J, with 14 bases between. The CDR3 is made up of 14 amino acids. Germline assignment: CDR1 LNHDA and CDR2 SQIVND (reference sequence). The CDR3 loop is CASSPGLGTYEQYF. The CDR3 DNA sequence: TGTGCCAGTAGCCCGGGGCTAGGGACCTACGAGCAGTACTTC.

The genes are TRBV18 and TRBJ2-7; the match to TRBD1 covers 11 bases. Looked up from germline, CDR1 is KGHSH and CDR2 is LQKENI. The CDR3 contains 15 residues. After removal of 1 base from V and 7 bases from J, the junction contained 6 bases not matched to a gene. The CDR3 here is CASSPLGQGEREQYF. The CDR3 region has the DNA TGTGCCAGCTCACCACTGGGACAGGGGGAAAGAGAGCAGTACTTC.

The chain is built from TRBV11-3 and TRBJ2-1, with 10 bases lining up with TRBD2. Unmatched junction bases numbered 5, after V lost 3 bases and J lost 3 bases. The germline V gene encodes CDR1 SGHNT and CDR2 YENEEA. The CDR3 consists of 16 residues. This CDR3 is CASSFRTSGYYNEQFF. The CDR3 nucleotides are TGTGCCAGCAGCTTTAGGACTAGCGGCTACTACAATGAGCAGTTCTTC.

J is TRBJ2-5 and V is TRBV6-1; D uncertain. There are 12 residues in the CDR3. V lost 1 base to trimming and J lost 5 bases, with 5 bases between them. From germline, CDR1 is MNHNS and CDR2 SASEGT. CDR3 DNA sequence: TGTGCCAGCAGTGAAGGGCAGGAGACCCAGTACTTC. Protein sequence: CASSEGQETQYF.

This clone was picked up a small number of times. The genes are TRBV11-3 and TRBJ2-1, with D possibly matching TRBD2 (7 bases). The V gene's germline CDR1 is SGHNT and CDR2 YENEEA. The germline V and J ends were trimmed by 1 base and 4 bases, with 17 bases remaining between them. The CDR3 spans 17 residues. CDR3 sequence: CASSLAVGGTTYNEQFF. In DNA, the CDR3 is TGTGCCAGCAGCTTAGCGGTGGGGGGGACAACTTACAATGAGCAGTTCTTC.